These T cell receptor beta chains were read from a single sample in a study of OX40 agonist ivuxolimab in advanced cancers. Data came from immunoSEQ multiplex PCR; TCRdb stores just in-frame clones and leaves some out. Of about 49,000 clones in the sample, roughly 90% are singletons; the top ten hold approximately 0.97%. This specimen was CD4+ or CD8+ T cells sorted from blood, taken in a trial of the OX40 agonist ivuxolimab. These receptors were obtained from an adult with an advanced solid tumor such as melanoma, head and neck, liver or kidney cancer. The CDR3 runs from the conserved cysteine through the conserved F or W. D genes are given only for firm matches. Expanded clones get a size class; other rows say once, few or many, or leave the size out.

j_gene,d_gene,v_gene,abundance,CDR3aa,CDR3nt
TRBJ2-7,TRBD2,TRBV27,.,CASSLTGGITYEQYF,TGTGCCAGCAGTTTAACGGGGGGAATCACCTACGAGCAGTACTTC
TRBJ2-3,.,TRBV4-2,once,CASSQDRGIDTQYF,TGTGCCAGCAGCCAAGATAGAGGAATTGATACGCAGTATTTT
TRBJ2-3,TRBD2,TRBV4-2,.,CASSHSSSGGVDTQYF,TGTGCCAGCAGCCATTCCTCTAGCGGAGGGGTAGATACGCAGTATTTT
TRBJ2-3,.,TRBV28,.,CASSLWGRTDTQYF,TGTGCCAGCAGTTTATGGGGCCGCACAGATACGCAGTATTTT
TRBJ2-1,.,TRBV7-2,.,CASSVDRREQFF,TGTGCCAGCAGCGTAGACAGACGAGAGCAGTTCTTC
TRBJ2-7,TRBD1,TRBV7-2,few,CASSSRPGQGLYEQYF,TGTGCCAGCAGCTCTCGGCCGGGACAGGGTCTTTACGAGCAGTACTTC
TRBJ2-3,.,TRBV6-5,.,CASSYFRNTDTQYF,TGTGCCAGCAGTTATTTCAGAAACACAGATACGCAGTATTTT
TRBJ2-5,.,TRBV6-5,.,CASSYGGRTQETQYF,TGTGCCAGCAGTTACGGTGGCAGGACACAAGAGACCCAGTACTTC
TRBJ2-1,TRBD2,TRBV7-3,.,CASSNLAGVYNEQFF,TGTGCCAGCAGCAACCTAGCGGGAGTTTACAATGAGCAGTTCTTC
TRBJ1-4,.,TRBV9,.,CASSVGTGLTNEKLFF,TGTGCCAGCAGCGTAGGCACAGGGTTGACTAATGAAAAACTGTTTTTT